The rows below give T cell receptor beta chains drawn from one sample of a study of CD8+ T cells in alopecia areata. Some clones are missing from TCRdb's copy, which holds only in-frame ones; the method was immunoSEQ multiplex PCR. The profile shows hundreds of thousands of clones, over 60% of them singletons. The sample in question was CD4+ T cells sorted from blood, obtained around week 44, from a patient treated with tofacitinib. The receptors come from a human donor with alopecia areata. Both conserved end residues are part of each CDR3. Fields, in order: clone size, J gene, V gene, D gene, CDR3 protein, CDR3 DNA. D genes are given only for firm matches. Only some rows state a clone size, as once, few, many or a class for expanded clones.

clone_size: -
j_call: TRBJ2-2
v_call: TRBV2
d_call: TRBD2
cdr3_aa: CASNAGTIGGELFF
cdr3_nt: TGTGCCAGTAACGCCGGGACTATAGGCGGGGAGCTGTTTTTT

clone_size: -
j_call: TRBJ2-5
v_call: TRBV11-2
d_call: -
cdr3_aa: CASRAGPVQETQYF
cdr3_nt: TGTGCCAGCAGAGCGGGCCCGGTTCAAGAGACCCAGTACTTC

clone_size: -
j_call: TRBJ2-7
v_call: TRBV25-1
d_call: TRBD2
cdr3_aa: CASSEQRGAFSYEQYF
cdr3_nt: TGTGCCAGCAGTGAACAGCGGGGGGCCTTTTCCTACGAGCAGTACTTC

clone_size: -
j_call: TRBJ2-7
v_call: TRBV30
d_call: -
cdr3_aa: CAWRKGGIYEQYF
cdr3_nt: TGTGCCTGGAGGAAAGGGGGGATCTACGAGCAGTACTTC

clone_size: -
j_call: TRBJ1-1
v_call: TRBV29-1
d_call: TRBD1
cdr3_aa: CSVDSGTGEIAFF
cdr3_nt: TGCAGCGTTGACAGCGGGACAGGGGAAATTGCTTTCTTT

clone_size: -
j_call: TRBJ2-2
v_call: TRBV7-2
d_call: -
cdr3_aa: CASSPYSGTGELFF
cdr3_nt: TGTGCCAGCAGCCCCTATTCGGGTACCGGGGAGCTGTTTTTT

clone_size: -
j_call: TRBJ2-6
v_call: TRBV10-3
d_call: -
cdr3_aa: CASSPFSGANVLTF
cdr3_nt: TGTGCCAGCAGTCCCTTCTCTGGGGCCAACGTCCTGACTTTC

clone_size: -
j_call: TRBJ1-2
v_call: TRBV5-1
d_call: -
cdr3_aa: CASSVGWGQSNYGYTF
cdr3_nt: TGCGCCAGCAGCGTCGGGTGGGGGCAGAGCAACTATGGCTACACCTTC

clone_size: -
j_call: TRBJ1-2
v_call: TRBV29-1
d_call: -
cdr3_aa: CSVAPFDESRGYTF
cdr3_nt: TGCAGCGTTGCCCCTTTCGACGAGAGCCGGGGCTACACCTTC

clone_size: few
j_call: TRBJ2-1
v_call: TRBV2
d_call: -
cdr3_aa: CASFPRTGSYNEQFF
cdr3_nt: TGTGCCAGCTTCCCCCGGACTGGTTCCTACAATGAGCAGTTCTTC

clone_size: -
j_call: TRBJ1-1
v_call: TRBV15
d_call: TRBD1
cdr3_aa: CATSRRSGTGNTEAFF
cdr3_nt: TGTGCCACCAGCAGGCGATCCGGGACAGGGAACACTGAAGCTTTCTTT

clone_size: -
j_call: TRBJ1-2
v_call: TRBV5-1
d_call: -
cdr3_aa: CASSLAGDGYTF
cdr3_nt: TGCGCCAGCAGCTTGGCCGGGGATGGCTACACCTTC

clone_size: -
j_call: TRBJ2-2
v_call: TRBV7-2
d_call: -
cdr3_aa: CASSSQGTGELFF
cdr3_nt: TGTGCCAGCAGCTCCCAGGGGACCGGGGAGCTGTTTTTT

clone_size: -
j_call: TRBJ1-6
v_call: TRBV19
d_call: -
cdr3_aa: CASTRTIGLSGYSPLHF
cdr3_nt: TGTGCCAGTACTCGAACCATAGGCCTTAGTGGGTACTCACCCCTCCACTTT

clone_size: once
j_call: TRBJ1-1
v_call: TRBV7-9
d_call: -
cdr3_aa: CASSSGTTYTEAFF
cdr3_nt: TGTGCCAGCAGCTCGGGGACAACCTACACTGAAGCTTTCTTT

clone_size: once
j_call: TRBJ1-5
v_call: TRBV2
d_call: TRBD1
cdr3_aa: CASRWDRANQPLHF
cdr3_nt: TGTGCCAGCAGATGGGACAGAGCTAATCAGCCCCTGCATTTT

clone_size: -
j_call: TRBJ1-6
v_call: TRBV6-1
d_call: TRBD1
cdr3_aa: CASSEIGLGQGRNSPLHF
cdr3_nt: TGTGCCAGCAGTGAAATCGGGTTGGGACAGGGGAGGAATTCACCCCTCCACTTT

clone_size: -
j_call: TRBJ2-7
v_call: TRBV4-3
d_call: TRBD1
cdr3_aa: CASSLLDRAYEQYF
cdr3_nt: TGCGCCAGCAGCCTCCTCGACAGGGCCTACGAGCAGTACTTC

clone_size: -
j_call: TRBJ2-5
v_call: TRBV5-1
d_call: -
cdr3_aa: CASSLEAPAQYF
cdr3_nt: TGCGCCAGCAGCTTGGAGGCACCCGCCCAGTACTTC

clone_size: -
j_call: TRBJ1-2
v_call: TRBV2
d_call: TRBD1
cdr3_aa: CASKRTGNGYTF
cdr3_nt: TGTGCCAGCAAAAGGACAGGGAATGGCTACACCTTC

clone_size: few
j_call: TRBJ2-1
v_call: TRBV11-2
d_call: TRBD2
cdr3_aa: CASSLERGGLNEQFF
cdr3_nt: TGTGCCAGCAGCTTAGAGCGGGGGGGACTCAATGAGCAGTTCTTC

clone_size: -
j_call: TRBJ1-4
v_call: TRBV30
d_call: TRBD1
cdr3_aa: CAWKEGTVNEKLFF
cdr3_nt: TGTGCCTGGAAAGAAGGGACAGTAAATGAAAAACTGTTTTTT

clone_size: -
j_call: TRBJ1-1
v_call: TRBV4-2
d_call: -
cdr3_aa: CASSPRRGGTEAFF
cdr3_nt: TGTGCCAGCAGCCCCCGGCGGGGGGGGACTGAAGCTTTCTTT

clone_size: -
j_call: TRBJ2-7
v_call: TRBV11-2
d_call: -
cdr3_aa: CASSHGHEQYF
cdr3_nt: TGTGCCAGCAGCCACGGACACGAGCAGTACTTC

clone_size: once
j_call: TRBJ1-2
v_call: TRBV19
d_call: -
cdr3_aa: CASSILLGYGYTF
cdr3_nt: TGTGCCAGTAGTATTCTGCTAGGCTATGGCTACACCTTC

clone_size: -
j_call: TRBJ1-5
v_call: TRBV30
d_call: -
cdr3_aa: CAWSVASRQPQHF
cdr3_nt: TGTGCCTGGAGTGTAGCATCCCGGCAGCCCCAGCATTTT

clone_size: -
j_call: TRBJ1-6
v_call: TRBV6-5
d_call: -
cdr3_aa: CASSRRNSPLHF
cdr3_nt: TGTGCCAGCAGCCGGCGTAATTCACCCCTCCACTTT

clone_size: -
j_call: TRBJ2-5
v_call: TRBV5-6
d_call: TRBD1
cdr3_aa: CASSLTGGETGETQYF
cdr3_nt: TGTGCCAGCAGCCTGACAGGGGGCGAAACGGGTGAGACCCAGTACTTC

clone_size: -
j_call: TRBJ2-1
v_call: TRBV10-2
d_call: TRBD2
cdr3_aa: CASGLAGGYNEQFF
cdr3_nt: TGCGCCAGCGGACTAGCGGGGGGGTACAATGAGCAGTTCTTC

clone_size: -
j_call: TRBJ2-3
v_call: TRBV25-1
d_call: -
cdr3_aa: CASSDRRRTDTQYF
cdr3_nt: TGTGCCAGCAGTGATCGGCGGAGAACAGATACGCAGTATTTT

clone_size: -
j_call: TRBJ2-7
v_call: TRBV30
d_call: -
cdr3_aa: CAWSVPGRYEQYF
cdr3_nt: TGTGCCTGGAGTGTGCCAGGGCGATACGAGCAGTACTTC

clone_size: few
j_call: TRBJ2-5
v_call: TRBV15
d_call: -
cdr3_aa: CATSRAGNGQETQYF
cdr3_nt: TGTGCCACCAGCAGAGCTGGGAATGGGCAAGAGACCCAGTACTTC

clone_size: -
j_call: TRBJ2-3
v_call: TRBV5-1
d_call: TRBD1
cdr3_aa: CASSLPVGQGVNTDTQYF
cdr3_nt: TGCGCCAGCAGCTTGCCGGTTGGACAGGGGGTGAACACAGATACGCAGTATTTT

clone_size: -
j_call: TRBJ2-2
v_call: TRBV11-3
d_call: TRBD2
cdr3_aa: CASRRTSGNTGELFF
cdr3_nt: TGTGCCAGCAGACGGACTAGCGGTAACACCGGGGAGCTGTTTTTT

clone_size: -
j_call: TRBJ1-5
v_call: TRBV29-1
d_call: -
cdr3_aa: CSVSGQPNQPQHF
cdr3_nt: TGCAGCGTTTCCGGACAGCCCAATCAGCCCCAGCATTTT

clone_size: few
j_call: TRBJ2-5
v_call: TRBV5-6
d_call: TRBD1
cdr3_aa: CASSLAGQGRETQYF
cdr3_nt: TGTGCCAGCAGCTTGGCGGGACAGGGGAGGGAGACCCAGTACTTC

clone_size: -
j_call: TRBJ2-1
v_call: TRBV28
d_call: TRBD1
cdr3_aa: CASMVPRQGVGNEQFF
cdr3_nt: TGTGCCAGCATGGTTCCCCGACAGGGAGTAGGCAATGAGCAGTTCTTC

clone_size: -
j_call: TRBJ2-6
v_call: TRBV6-6
d_call: TRBD2
cdr3_aa: CASWGGSGANVLTF
cdr3_nt: TGTGCGAGTTGGGGGGGCTCTGGGGCCAACGTCCTGACTTTC

clone_size: -
j_call: TRBJ1-2
v_call: TRBV27
d_call: TRBD1
cdr3_aa: CASSARGGYGYTF
cdr3_nt: TGTGCCAGCAGTGCCAGGGGGGGCTATGGCTACACCTTC

clone_size: few
j_call: TRBJ2-1
v_call: TRBV9
d_call: -
cdr3_aa: CASSSIAYNEQFF
cdr3_nt: TGTGCCAGCAGCTCCATAGCTTACAATGAGCAGTTCTTC

clone_size: -
j_call: TRBJ2-1
v_call: TRBV19
d_call: -
cdr3_aa: CASSILGAVTDEQFF
cdr3_nt: TGTGCCAGTAGTATCTTAGGGGCAGTTACAGATGAGCAGTTCTTC

clone_size: -
j_call: TRBJ2-5
v_call: TRBV25-1
d_call: -
cdr3_aa: CASRKWGFQETQYF
cdr3_nt: TGTGCCAGCAGGAAGTGGGGGTTTCAAGAGACCCAGTACTTC

clone_size: -
j_call: TRBJ1-5
v_call: TRBV29-1
d_call: -
cdr3_aa: CSVGVDQPQHF
cdr3_nt: TGCAGCGTTGGAGTGGATCAGCCCCAGCATTTT

clone_size: -
j_call: TRBJ2-3
v_call: TRBV9
d_call: -
cdr3_aa: CASSPVSGVSDTQYF
cdr3_nt: TGTGCCAGCAGCCCCGTGAGTGGGGTTAGCGATACGCAGTATTTT

clone_size: -
j_call: TRBJ1-4
v_call: TRBV15
d_call: -
cdr3_aa: CATRTGPNEKLFF
cdr3_nt: TGTGCCACCAGGACAGGACCTAATGAAAAACTGTTTTTT

clone_size: -
j_call: TRBJ2-1
v_call: TRBV5-1
d_call: TRBD1
cdr3_aa: CASSLGQGNNEQFF
cdr3_nt: TGCGCCAGCAGCTTGGGACAGGGGAACAATGAGCAGTTCTTC

clone_size: few
j_call: TRBJ1-2
v_call: TRBV29-1
d_call: -
cdr3_aa: CSVGSQYGYTF
cdr3_nt: TGCAGCGTTGGCTCCCAGTATGGCTACACCTTC

clone_size: few
j_call: TRBJ2-5
v_call: TRBV4-2
d_call: TRBD2
cdr3_aa: CASSQVLAGRQETQYF
cdr3_nt: TGTGCCAGCAGCCAAGTTCTAGCGGGGAGGCAAGAGACCCAGTACTTC

clone_size: -
j_call: TRBJ2-2
v_call: TRBV5-6
d_call: TRBD1
cdr3_aa: CASSPDRGGVRELFF
cdr3_nt: TGTGCCAGCAGCCCCGACAGGGGAGGTGTAAGAGAGCTGTTTTTT

clone_size: -
j_call: TRBJ2-7
v_call: TRBV6-5
d_call: -
cdr3_aa: CASSSSSSGISYEQYF
cdr3_nt: TGTGCCAGCAGTTCCTCATCATCCGGGATCTCCTACGAGCAGTACTTC

clone_size: -
j_call: TRBJ1-2
v_call: TRBV25-1
d_call: -
cdr3_aa: CASSEFGQNYGYTF
cdr3_nt: TGTGCCAGCAGTGAATTTGGGCAAAACTATGGCTACACCTTC

clone_size: -
j_call: TRBJ1-2
v_call: TRBV30
d_call: -
cdr3_aa: CAWSPGQNYGYTF
cdr3_nt: TGTGCCTGGAGTCCCGGACAGAACTATGGCTACACCTTC

clone_size: -
j_call: TRBJ1-5
v_call: TRBV7-2
d_call: TRBD1
cdr3_aa: CASSSRGIMFQPQHF
cdr3_nt: TGTGCCAGCAGCTCCAGGGGGATAATGTTTCAGCCCCAGCATTTT

clone_size: -
j_call: TRBJ1-2
v_call: TRBV15
d_call: TRBD1
cdr3_aa: CATSSLRDRGYGYTF
cdr3_nt: TGTGCCACCAGCAGCCTCCGGGACAGGGGGTATGGCTACACCTTC

clone_size: -
j_call: TRBJ1-6
v_call: TRBV29-1
d_call: -
cdr3_aa: CSVGEQGNSPLHF
cdr3_nt: TGCAGCGTTGGTGAACAGGGAAATTCACCCCTCCACTTT

clone_size: -
j_call: TRBJ2-7
v_call: TRBV13
d_call: -
cdr3_aa: CASSPNSYEQYF
cdr3_nt: TGTGCCAGCAGCCCCAACTCCTACGAGCAGTACTTC

clone_size: -
j_call: TRBJ2-5
v_call: TRBV5-6
d_call: -
cdr3_aa: CASSFGRTGQETQYF
cdr3_nt: TGTGCCAGCAGCTTTGGGCGGACGGGACAAGAGACCCAGTACTTC

clone_size: -
j_call: TRBJ1-5
v_call: TRBV11-2
d_call: TRBD1
cdr3_aa: CASRQGALQPQHF
cdr3_nt: TGTGCCAGCAGACAGGGGGCTTTGCAGCCCCAGCATTTT

clone_size: few
j_call: TRBJ2-2
v_call: TRBV4-3
d_call: -
cdr3_aa: CASSQEIGTRTGELFF
cdr3_nt: TGCGCCAGCAGCCAAGAGATCGGGACACGCACCGGGGAGCTGTTTTTT